Presented here are 5 T cell receptor beta chains from one specimen sequenced in a study of blood T cell repertoires in COVID-19. Repertoires were generated with immunoSEQ multiplex PCR, while TCRdb's copy carries only in-frame clones and drops some. Of approximately 93,000 clones in the sample, around 89% were seen once. Sequenced: peripheral blood. The receptor set was obtained from a man aged 55 to 70 with acute or convalescent COVID-19.

This chain joins TRBV12-3 or TRBV12-4 and TRBJ1-1; D may be TRBD1 (5 bases). This CDR3 is 12 amino acids long. The V end was cut by 7 bases, the J end by 4 bases, with 10 bases between. The CDR3 sequence is CASNPGFTEAFF. The DNA for the CDR3 is TGTGCCAGCAACCCAGGGTTCACTGAAGCTTTCTTT.

The rearrangement uses TRBV11-2 and TRBJ2-3, with 7 nucleotides matching TRBD2. The CDR3 consists of 16 residues. Germline loops: CDR1 SGHAT, CDR2 FQNNGV. Unmatched junction bases numbered 9, after V lost 4 bases and J lost 2 bases. As DNA, the CDR3 is TGTGCCAGCAGCTACTCTAGCGGCGGATTCACAGATACGCAGTATTTT. Protein sequence: CASSYSSGGFTDTQYF. Using reference TRBV11-2 and TRBJ2-3 for the parts outside the CDR3, the full variable domain is EAGVAQSPRYKIIEKRQSVAFWCNPISGHATLYWYQQILGQGPKLLIQFQNNGVVDDSQLPKDRFSAERLKGVDSTLKIQPAKLEDSAVYLCASSYSSGGFTDTQYFGPGTRLTVL.

V and J are TRBV12-5 and TRBJ2-7; 7 bases fit TRBD1. This CDR3 comprises 16 residues. The junction had 11 bases not matched to a gene; V was cut back by 6 bases and J by 0 bases. Germline assignment: CDR1 LGHNT and CDR2 FRNRAP. The CDR3 DNA reads TGTGCTAGTGGAACCACACAGGGGCCAAGCTCCTACGAGCAGTACTTC. It encodes CASGTTQGPSSYEQYF.

The rearrangement uses TRBV30 and TRBJ2-2; maybe TRBD2 (5 bases). The V end was cut by 2 bases, the J end by 5 bases, with 12 bases between. From germline, CDR1 is GTSNPN and CDR2 SVGIG (reference sequence). The CDR3 totals 14 residues. CDR3 nucleotide sequence: TGTGCCTGGAGTCGAGGGATCGTGACCGGGGAGCTGTTTTTT. Translated, it gives CAWSRGIVTGELFF. Complete variable domain (other parts from reference TRBV30 and TRBJ2-2): SQTIHQWPATLVQPVGSPLSLECTVEGTSNPNLYWYRQAAGRGLQLLFYSVGIGQISSEVPQNLSASRPQDRQFILSSKKLLLSDSGFYLCAWSRGIVTGELFFGEGSRLTVL.

The chain recombines TRBV5-1 with TRBJ2-1; D not certain. The V end lost 0 bases, the J end lost 1 base, and 14 bases lay between the germline ends. This CDR3 comprises 17 residues. The germline V gene has CDR1 SGHRS and CDR2 YFSETQ. This CDR3 reads CASSLVSRVSSYNEQFF. CDR3 coding DNA: TGCGCCAGCAGCTTGGTTTCCCGAGTCTCTTCCTACAATGAGCAGTTCTTC.